This record looks at one T cell receptor (beta chain) sequence and its context. Its antigen is as yet unknown. This entry comes from a study of T cells in Graves' hyperthyroidism and ophthalmopathy. CDR1 LGHNA and CDR2 YNFKEQ come from the germline V gene. This CDR3 is built from 15 residues. V was clipped by 2 bases and J by 5 bases, with 14 bases between them. Researchers amplified the TCR beta CDR3 regions from RNA transcripts. The primer set for the first-round RT-PCR of the TCR CDR3 was HTBI. One entry per CDR3 protein results from TCRdb running MiXCR on the multiplex PCR reads. The repertoire holds over 200,000 distinct CDR3 sequences, approximately 17% seen once, with approximately 50% in the top ten. It was considered stable Graves' hyperthyroidism when ophthalmopathy did not progress within 18 months. Uncontrolled infection, other autoimmune disease, pregnancy or lactation led to exclusion. Diagnoses rested on clinical symptoms, serum thyroxine and TRAb, thyroid ultrasound and orbital computed tomography.

Study findings and constraints: Most expanded thyroid clonotypes above 0.001 recurred in blood.

The material sequenced was blood. The chain combines TRBV4-2 with TRBJ2-3; unclear D gene. This receptor was taken from a man in his forties or fifties with Graves' hyperthyroidism. The CDR3 DNA is TGTGCCAGCAGCCAAAAAAGGGCCGGAGAAGATACGCAGTATTTT. This codes for CASSQKRAGEDTQYF.